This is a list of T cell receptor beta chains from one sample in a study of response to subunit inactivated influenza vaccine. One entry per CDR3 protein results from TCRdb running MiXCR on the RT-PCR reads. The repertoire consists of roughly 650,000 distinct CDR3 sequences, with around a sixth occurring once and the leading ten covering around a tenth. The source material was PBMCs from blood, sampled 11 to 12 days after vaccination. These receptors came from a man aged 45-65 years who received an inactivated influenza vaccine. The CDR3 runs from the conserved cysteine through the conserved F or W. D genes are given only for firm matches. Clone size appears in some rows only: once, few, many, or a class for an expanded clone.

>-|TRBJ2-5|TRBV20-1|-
CSARDRVTAQETQYF
TGCAGTGCTAGAGATCGGGTGACAGCTCAAGAGACCCAGTACTTC
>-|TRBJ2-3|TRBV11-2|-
CASSLVYQDTQYF
TGTGCCAGCAGCTTAGTGTATCAGGATACGCAGTATTTT
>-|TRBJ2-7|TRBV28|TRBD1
CASSFLGQSLYEQYF
TGTGCCAGCAGTTTTCTGGGACAGAGCTTATACGAGCAGTACTTC
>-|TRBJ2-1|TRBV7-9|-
CASSLAPSDNEQFF
TGTGCCAGCAGCTTAGCCCCCAGTGACAATGAGCAGTTCTTC
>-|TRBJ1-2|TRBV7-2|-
CASSSTGPTIFNYGYTF
TGTGCCAGCAGCTCGACGGGACCCACTATATTTAACTATGGCTACACCTTC
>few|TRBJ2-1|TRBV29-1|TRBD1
CSGNRGLLDEQFF
TGCAGCGGCAACAGGGGGCTTTTGGATGAGCAGTTCTTC
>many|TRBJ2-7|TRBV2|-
CASSLGLKPTGFDYEQYF
TGTGCCAGCAGCCTAGGACTTAAACCGACAGGTTTTGACTACGAGCAGTACTTC
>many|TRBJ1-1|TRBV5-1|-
CASSFTGETEAFF
TGCGCCAGCAGCTTCACGGGTGAGACTGAAGCTTTCTTT
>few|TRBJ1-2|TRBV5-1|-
CASSLTEGLAYGYTF
TGCGCCAGCAGCTTGACCGAGGGTCTAGCCTATGGCTACACCTTC
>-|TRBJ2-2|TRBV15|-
CATTWTLGELFF
TGTGCCACCACCTGGACCCTCGGGGAGCTGTTTTTT
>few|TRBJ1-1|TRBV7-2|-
CASSPFGLMVFF
TGTGCCAGCAGCCCCTTTGGACTAATGGTTTTCTTT
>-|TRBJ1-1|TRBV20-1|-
CSARDRVGLTEAFF
TGCAGTGCTAGAGATAGGGTAGGACTCACTGAAGCTTTCTTT
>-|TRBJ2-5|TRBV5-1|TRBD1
CASSKGTGGETQYF
TGCGCCAGCAGCAAAGGGACAGGGGGTGAGACCCAGTACTTC
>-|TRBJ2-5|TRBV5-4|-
CASSFQEGSKTQYF
TGTGCCAGCAGCTTTCAAGAAGGATCAAAGACCCAGTACTTC
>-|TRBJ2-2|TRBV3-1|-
CASSQGDRELFF
TGTGCCAGCAGCCAAGGGGACCGGGAGCTGTTTTTT
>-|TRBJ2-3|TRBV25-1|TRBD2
CASSEWGVGERGVLADTQYF
TGTGCCAGCAGTGAATGGGGGGTCGGAGAGCGGGGGGTATTGGCAGATACGCAGTATTTT
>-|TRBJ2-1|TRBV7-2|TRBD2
CASSISGSYNEQFF
TGTGCCAGCAGCATAAGCGGGAGTTATAATGAGCAGTTCTTC
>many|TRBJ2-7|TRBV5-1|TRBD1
CASSKSGQSTYEQYF
TGCGCCAGCAGCAAGTCGGGACAGTCGACCTACGAGCAGTACTTC
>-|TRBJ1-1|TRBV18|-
CASSREIADTEAFF
TGTGCCAGCTCACGGGAAATTGCGGACACTGAAGCTTTCTTT
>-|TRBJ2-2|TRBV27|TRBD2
CASSLEVAGLAGNMELFF
TGTGCCAGCAGTTTAGAGGTGGCCGGACTAGCGGGTAATATGGAGCTGTTTTTT
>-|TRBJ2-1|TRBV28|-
CASIEGQNNEQFF
TGTGCCAGCATCGAGGGCCAGAACAATGAGCAGTTCTTC
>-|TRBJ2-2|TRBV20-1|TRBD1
CSASSDRGNTGELFF
TGCAGTGCTAGTTCGGACAGGGGGAACACCGGGGAGCTGTTTTTT
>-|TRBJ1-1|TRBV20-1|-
CSARDRVDSEAFF
TGCAGTGCTAGAGATAGGGTAGATTCAGAAGCTTTCTTT
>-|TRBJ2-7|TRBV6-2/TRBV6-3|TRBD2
CASRYRTRVPYEQYF
TGTGCCAGCAGGTACAGGACTAGAGTCCCCTACGAGCAGTACTTC
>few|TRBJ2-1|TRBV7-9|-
CASSLDISYNEQFF
TGTGCCAGCAGCCTGGACATCTCCTACAATGAGCAGTTCTTC
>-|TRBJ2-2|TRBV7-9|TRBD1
CASSSSTGSLFF
TGTGCCAGCAGCTCCTCGACAGGGAGCCTGTTTTTT